This T cell receptor (beta chain) was identified during a study of PD-1 blockade in classical Hodgkin lymphoma. Following autologous stem cell transplantation, relapse occurred in every patient, and exposure to brentuximab vedotin varied. Germline loops: CDR1 SQVTM, CDR2 ANQGSEA. V lost 6 bases, J lost 2 bases, and 19 bases lay in between. The CDR3 sequence is 15 residues long. Produced via immunoSEQ multiplex PCR; TCRdb's table is partial and in-frame only. Of over 25,000 clones listed, around four fifths were seen once; the top ten hold under 45%. Details on this clone: Its antigen is unknown.

Study-level results: CD4+ TCR diversity, unlike CD8+, climbed significantly by C4D1. Reports described newly diagnosed patients as having lower baseline TCR diversity than healthy donors.

This chain joins TRBV29-1 and TRBJ1-1; D is perhaps TRBD1 (5 bases). The receptor was derived from a human donor with classical Hodgkin lymphoma. The input for sequencing was peripheral blood mononuclear cells (PBMCs), taken before the second cycle of nivolumab. This chain's CDR3 is CSVRSSGTGNTEAFF. CDR3 in DNA: TGCAGCGTACGTTCTTCCGGGACCGGCAACACTGAAGCTTTCTTT.